This T cell receptor beta chain was recorded in a study of shared clonotypes between healthy human individuals. Overall study findings and caveats: Richness estimates generally favored naive over memory subsets. Shared across four donors were 4% to 6% of the naive CD4 clonotypes.

Clones were read by immunoSEQ multiplex PCR, and TCRdb kept only the in-frame ones, dropping some. The sample carries over a million clones, around 78% recorded once. Details on this clone: Antigen specificity is unknown.

V shed 3 bases and J shed 3 bases, with 18 bases lying between them. Germline assignment: CDR1 SNHLY and CDR2 FYNNEI. This CDR3 has 16 amino acids. The V gene is TRBV2, the J gene TRBJ2-7; tentative D call: TRBD2 (5 bases). The sequence was collected from a man aged 18 to 29 in good health. Some clones in this sample may be carry-over from other donors' samples. Sequenced material: memory CD4+ T cells from PBMCs. As to subset: CD45RA-negative fraction. The chain's CDR3 is CASSEGMSAGGYEQYF. The CDR3 DNA reads TGTGCCAGCAGTGAGGGTATGTCTGCGGGTGGCTACGAGCAGTACTTC.